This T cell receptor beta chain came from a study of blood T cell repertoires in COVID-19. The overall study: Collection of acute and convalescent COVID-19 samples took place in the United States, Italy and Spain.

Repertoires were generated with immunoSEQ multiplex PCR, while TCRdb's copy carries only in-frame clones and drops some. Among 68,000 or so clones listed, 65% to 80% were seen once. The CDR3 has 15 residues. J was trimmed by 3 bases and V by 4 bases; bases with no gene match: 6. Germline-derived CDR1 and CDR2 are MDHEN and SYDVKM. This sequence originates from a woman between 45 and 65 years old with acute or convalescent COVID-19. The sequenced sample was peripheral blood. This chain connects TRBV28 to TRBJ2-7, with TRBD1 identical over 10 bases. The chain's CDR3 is CASSSGQGRFYEQYF. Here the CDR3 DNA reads TGTGCCAGCAGTTCGGGACAGGGGCGCTTCTACGAGCAGTACTTC.